This T cell receptor (beta chain) originates from a study of shared clonotypes between healthy human individuals. Using roughly 180 ng DNA, tens of thousands of T cell genomes, the sorted-subset replicate PCRs were run. Sequencing used immunoSEQ multiplex PCR; TCRdb keeps in-frame clones, though not all of them. The sample holds roughly 1,000,000 clones, 78% seen once. V was clipped by 2 bases and J by 0 bases, with 12 bases between them. CDR3 length: 16 residues. Germline CDR1 reads SGHRS; CDR2 reads YFSETQ. CD4+ cells yielded CD45RA+ naive and CD45RA-negative memory subsets. As for this clone: Other DNA sequences in the sample encode the same CDR3.

This chain connects TRBV5-1 to TRBJ2-1; weak D call: TRBD2 (6 bases). The sample was memory CD4+ T cells from PBMCs. As to subset: CD45RA-negative fraction. The sequence came from a man aged 18 to 30 in good health. Some clones in this sample may be carry-over from other donors' samples. Here the CDR3 reads CASSFLAGSSYNEQFF. The CDR3 DNA sequence: TGCGCCAGCAGCTTTCTCGCGGGAAGCTCCTACAATGAGCAGTTCTTC.